This record looks at one TCR beta chain sequence and its context. This sample was included in a study of blood T cell repertoires in COVID-19. Study context: Donors in the United States, Italy and Spain gave samples during acute or convalescent COVID-19. In each case, the material was cDNA or gDNA derived from T cells, B-cell-depleted T cells, or PBMCs.

Per the original data handling: Amplification from reference gene primers served as the basis for estimated nucleated cell counts. The assay was immunoSEQ multiplex PCR, and TCRdb's table has in-frame clones only and misses some. V and J calls and clone size come straight from that table; D and trimming were deduced from the DNA. In the table there are 220,000 or so clones, roughly 84% of which are singletons. The CDR3 loop spans 14 amino acids. Germline V gene lookup returns CDR1 WNHNN and CDR2 SYGVQD (reference sequence). V was pared by 8 bases and J by 3 bases, with 7 bases of the junction left unmatched.

The rearrangement links TRBV10-1 to TRBJ2-5, with 9 bases lining up with TRBD2. The sample comprised peripheral blood. The source is a woman aged 80 or older with acute or convalescent COVID-19. The CDR3 is CASDGLAQKETQYF. The CDR3 DNA is TGCGCCAGCGACGGACTAGCGCAGAAAGAGACCCAGTACTTC.